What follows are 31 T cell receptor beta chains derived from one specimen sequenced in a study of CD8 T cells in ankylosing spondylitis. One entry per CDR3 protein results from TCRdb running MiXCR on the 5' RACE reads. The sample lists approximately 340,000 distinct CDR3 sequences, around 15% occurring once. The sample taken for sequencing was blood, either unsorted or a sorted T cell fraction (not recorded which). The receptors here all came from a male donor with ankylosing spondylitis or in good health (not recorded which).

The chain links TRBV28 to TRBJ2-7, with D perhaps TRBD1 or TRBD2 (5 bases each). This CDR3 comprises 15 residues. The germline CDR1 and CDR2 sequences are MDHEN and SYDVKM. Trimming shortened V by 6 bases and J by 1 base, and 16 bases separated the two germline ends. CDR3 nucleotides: TGTGCCAGCAGAACTTCCGGGGCGGAATCCTACGAGCAGTACTTC. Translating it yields CASRTSGAESYEQYF. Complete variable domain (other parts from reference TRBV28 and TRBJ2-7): DVKVTQSSRYLVKRTGEKVFLECVQDMDHENMFWYRQDPGLGLRLIYFSYDVKMKEKGDIPEGYSVSREKKERFSLILESASTNQTSMYLCASRTSGAESYEQYFGPGTRLTVT.

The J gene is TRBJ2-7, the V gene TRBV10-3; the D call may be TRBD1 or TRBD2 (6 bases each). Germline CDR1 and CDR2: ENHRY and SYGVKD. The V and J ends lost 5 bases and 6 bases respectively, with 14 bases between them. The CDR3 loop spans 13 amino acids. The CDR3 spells CAISWDGGREQYF. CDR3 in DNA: TGTGCCATCAGTTGGGATGGGGGGCGCGAGCAGTACTTC.

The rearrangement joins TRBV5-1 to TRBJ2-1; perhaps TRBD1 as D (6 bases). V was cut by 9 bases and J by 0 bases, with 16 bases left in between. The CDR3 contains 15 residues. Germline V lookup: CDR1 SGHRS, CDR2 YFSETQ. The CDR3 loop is CATSGGTSSYNEQFF. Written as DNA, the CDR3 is TGCGCCACGAGTGGGGGCACAAGCTCCTACAATGAGCAGTTCTTC. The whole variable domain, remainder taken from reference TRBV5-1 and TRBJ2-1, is KAGVTQTPRYLIKTRGQQVTLSCSPISGHRSVSWYQQTPGQGLQFLFEYFSETQRNKGNFPGRFSGRQFSNSRSEMNVSTLELGDSALYLCATSGGTSSYNEQFFGPGTRLTVL.

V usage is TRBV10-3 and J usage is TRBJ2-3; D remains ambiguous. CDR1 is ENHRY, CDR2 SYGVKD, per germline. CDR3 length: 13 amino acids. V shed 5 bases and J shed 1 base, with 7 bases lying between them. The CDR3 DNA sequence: TGTGCCATCAGTAAGGAACGCACAGATACGCAGTATTTT. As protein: CAISKERTDTQYF.

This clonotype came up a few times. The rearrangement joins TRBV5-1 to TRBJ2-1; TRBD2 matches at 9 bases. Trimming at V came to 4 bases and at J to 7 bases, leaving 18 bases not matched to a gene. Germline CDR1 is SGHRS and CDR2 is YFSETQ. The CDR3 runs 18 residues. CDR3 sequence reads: CASSPGGREGPWRNEQFF. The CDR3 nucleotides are TGCGCCAGCAGCCCTGGGGGGCGGGAGGGCCCATGGAGGAATGAGCAGTTCTTC. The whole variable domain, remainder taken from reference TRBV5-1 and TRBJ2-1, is KAGVTQTPRYLIKTRGQQVTLSCSPISGHRSVSWYQQTPGQGLQFLFEYFSETQRNKGNFPGRFSGRQFSNSRSEMNVSTLELGDSALYLCASSPGGREGPWRNEQFFGPGTRLTVL.

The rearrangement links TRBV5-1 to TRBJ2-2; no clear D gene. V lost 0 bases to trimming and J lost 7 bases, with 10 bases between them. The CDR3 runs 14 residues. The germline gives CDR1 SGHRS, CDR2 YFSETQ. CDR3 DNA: TGCGCCAGCAGCTTGGATAGGGAAGACGGGGAGCTGTTTTTT. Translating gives CASSLDREDGELFF.

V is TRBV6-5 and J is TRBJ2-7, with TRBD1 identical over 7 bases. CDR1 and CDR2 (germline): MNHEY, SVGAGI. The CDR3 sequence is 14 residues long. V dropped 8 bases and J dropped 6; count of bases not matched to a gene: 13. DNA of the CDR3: TGTGCCAGCCAGTTACAGGGGATGGGATCCGAGCAGTACTTC. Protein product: CASQLQGMGSEQYF.

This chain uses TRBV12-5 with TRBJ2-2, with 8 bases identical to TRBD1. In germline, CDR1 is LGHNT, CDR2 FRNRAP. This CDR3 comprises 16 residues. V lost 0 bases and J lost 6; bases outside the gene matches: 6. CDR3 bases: TGTGCTAGTGGTTTGGTATTAGGACAGGGCCCCGGGGAGCTGTTTTTT. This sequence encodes CASGLVLGQGPGELFF.

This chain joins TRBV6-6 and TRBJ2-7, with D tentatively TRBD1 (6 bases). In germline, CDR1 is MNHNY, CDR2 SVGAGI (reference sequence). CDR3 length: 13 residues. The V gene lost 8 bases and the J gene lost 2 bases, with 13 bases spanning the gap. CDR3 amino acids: CASGATGTYEQYF. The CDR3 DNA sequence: TGTGCCAGCGGAGCAACAGGGACCTACGAGCAGTACTTC.

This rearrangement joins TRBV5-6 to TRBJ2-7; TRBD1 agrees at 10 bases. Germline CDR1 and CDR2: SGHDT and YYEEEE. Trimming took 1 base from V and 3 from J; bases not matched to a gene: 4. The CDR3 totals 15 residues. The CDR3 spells CASSLLTGGSYEQYF. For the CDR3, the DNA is TGTGCCAGCAGCTTGCTGACAGGGGGCAGCTACGAGCAGTACTTC.

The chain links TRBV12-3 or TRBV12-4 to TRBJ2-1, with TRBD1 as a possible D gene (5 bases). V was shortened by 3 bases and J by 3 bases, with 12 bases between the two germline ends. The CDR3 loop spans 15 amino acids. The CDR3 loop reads CASSLSRVIYNEQFF. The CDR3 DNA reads TGTGCCAGCAGTTTGTCCAGGGTTATCTACAATGAGCAGTTCTTC.

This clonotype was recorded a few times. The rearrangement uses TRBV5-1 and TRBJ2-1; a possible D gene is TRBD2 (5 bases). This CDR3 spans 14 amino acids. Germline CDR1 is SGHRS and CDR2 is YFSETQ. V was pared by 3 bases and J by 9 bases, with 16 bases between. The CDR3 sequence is CASSSDYPGVEQFF. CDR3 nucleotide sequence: TGCGCCAGCAGCTCAGACTACCCCGGGGTTGAGCAGTTCTTC.

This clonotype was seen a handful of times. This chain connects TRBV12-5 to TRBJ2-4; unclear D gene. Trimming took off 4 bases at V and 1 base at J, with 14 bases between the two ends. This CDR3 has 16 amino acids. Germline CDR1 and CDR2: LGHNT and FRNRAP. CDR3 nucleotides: TGTGCTAGTGGTTCCGCCTCCAACCCGGCCAAAAACATTCAGTACTTC. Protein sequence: CASGSASNPAKNIQYF.

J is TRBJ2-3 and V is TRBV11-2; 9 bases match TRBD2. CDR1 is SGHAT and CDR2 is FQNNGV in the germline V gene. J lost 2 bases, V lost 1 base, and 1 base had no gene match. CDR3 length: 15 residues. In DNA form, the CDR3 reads TGTGCCAGCAGCTTAGGCGGGAGGGCCACAGATACGCAGTATTTT. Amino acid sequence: CASSLGGRATDTQYF.

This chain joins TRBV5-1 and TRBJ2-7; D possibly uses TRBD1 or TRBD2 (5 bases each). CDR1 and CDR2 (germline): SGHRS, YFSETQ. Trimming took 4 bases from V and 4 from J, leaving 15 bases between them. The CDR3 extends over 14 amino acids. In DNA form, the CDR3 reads TGCGCCAGCAGCCTCCGGGACCGCTTATACGAGCAGTACTTC. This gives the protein CASSLRDRLYEQYF.

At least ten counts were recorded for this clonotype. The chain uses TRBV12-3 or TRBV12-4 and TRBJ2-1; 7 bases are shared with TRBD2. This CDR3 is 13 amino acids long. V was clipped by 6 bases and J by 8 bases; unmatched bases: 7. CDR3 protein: CASRILASDEQFF. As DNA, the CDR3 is TGTGCCAGCAGGATACTAGCGAGCGATGAGCAGTTCTTC.

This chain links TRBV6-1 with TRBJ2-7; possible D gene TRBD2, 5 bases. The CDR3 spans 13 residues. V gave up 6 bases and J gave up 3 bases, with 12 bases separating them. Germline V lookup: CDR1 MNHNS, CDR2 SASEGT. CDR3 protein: CASRSREFYEQYF. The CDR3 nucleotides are TGTGCCAGCAGGTCCCGGGAATTCTACGAGCAGTACTTC.

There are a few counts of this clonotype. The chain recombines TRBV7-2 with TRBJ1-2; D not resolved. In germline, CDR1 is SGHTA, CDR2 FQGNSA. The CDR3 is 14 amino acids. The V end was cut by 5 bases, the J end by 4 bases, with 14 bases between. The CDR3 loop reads CASSPPPGLYGYTF. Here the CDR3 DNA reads TGTGCCAGCAGCCCCCCGCCAGGTCTCTATGGCTACACCTTC.

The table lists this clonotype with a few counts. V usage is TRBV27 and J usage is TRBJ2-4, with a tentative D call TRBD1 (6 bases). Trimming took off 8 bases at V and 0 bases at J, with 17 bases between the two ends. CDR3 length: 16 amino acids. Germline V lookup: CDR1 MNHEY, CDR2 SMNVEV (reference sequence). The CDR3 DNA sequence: TGTGCCAGCTCCGGGGCAGGGGAAGGAGCCAAAAACATTCAGTACTTC. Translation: CASSGAGEGAKNIQYF.

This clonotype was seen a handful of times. CDR3 DNA sequence: TGTGCCAGCAGCTTAGATCTGGGGAGTGGGGAGCAGTACTTC. Protein product: CASSLDLGSGEQYF. The J gene is TRBJ2-7, the V gene TRBV11-2, with D maybe TRBD2 (5 bases). Germline loops: CDR1 SGHAT, CDR2 FQNNGV. Trimming took 0 bases from V and 7 from J, leaving 13 bases between them. The CDR3 extends over 14 amino acids.

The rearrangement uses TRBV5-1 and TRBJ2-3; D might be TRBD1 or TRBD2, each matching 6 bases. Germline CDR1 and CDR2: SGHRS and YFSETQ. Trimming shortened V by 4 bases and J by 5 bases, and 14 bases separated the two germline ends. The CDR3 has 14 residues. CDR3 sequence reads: CASSLGGQRDTQYF. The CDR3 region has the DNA TGCGCCAGCAGCCTTGGGGGGCAGAGAGATACGCAGTATTTT.

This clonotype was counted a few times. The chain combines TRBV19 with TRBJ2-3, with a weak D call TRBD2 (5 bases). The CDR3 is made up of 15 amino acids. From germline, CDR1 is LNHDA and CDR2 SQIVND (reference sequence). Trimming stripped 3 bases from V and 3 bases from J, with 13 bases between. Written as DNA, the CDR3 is TGTGCCAGTAGTATGCGCCTACCGGGAACAGATACGCAGTATTTT. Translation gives CASSMRLPGTDTQYF.

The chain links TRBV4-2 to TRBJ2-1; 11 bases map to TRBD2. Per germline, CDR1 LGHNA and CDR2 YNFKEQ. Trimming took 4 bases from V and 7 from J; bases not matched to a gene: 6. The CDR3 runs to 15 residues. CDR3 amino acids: CASSRGTSGANEQFF. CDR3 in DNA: TGTGCCAGCAGCCGAGGGACTAGCGGAGCGAATGAGCAGTTCTTC.

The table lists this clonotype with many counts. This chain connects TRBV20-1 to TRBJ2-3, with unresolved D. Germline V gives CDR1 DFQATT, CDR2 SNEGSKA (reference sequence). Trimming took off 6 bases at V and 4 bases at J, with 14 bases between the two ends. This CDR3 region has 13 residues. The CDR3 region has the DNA TGCAGTGCCCGACTTGGAATGGCAGATACGCAGTATTTT. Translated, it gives CSARLGMADTQYF.

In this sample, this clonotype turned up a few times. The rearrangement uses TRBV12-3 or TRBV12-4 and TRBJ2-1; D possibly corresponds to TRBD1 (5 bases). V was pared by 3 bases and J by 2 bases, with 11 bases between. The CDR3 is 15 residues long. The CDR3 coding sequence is TGTGCCAGCAGTTTGAGGATGGGGCCCTACAATGAGCAGTTCTTC. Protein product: CASSLRMGPYNEQFF.

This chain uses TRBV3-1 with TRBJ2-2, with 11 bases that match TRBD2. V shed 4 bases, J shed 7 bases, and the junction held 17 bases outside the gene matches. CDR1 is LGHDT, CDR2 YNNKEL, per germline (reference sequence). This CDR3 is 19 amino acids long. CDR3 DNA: TGTGCCAGCAGCCGGGACATGTTAATGTCTAGCGGGAGGAGCGGGGAGCTGTTTTTT. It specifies CASSRDMLMSSGRSGELFF.

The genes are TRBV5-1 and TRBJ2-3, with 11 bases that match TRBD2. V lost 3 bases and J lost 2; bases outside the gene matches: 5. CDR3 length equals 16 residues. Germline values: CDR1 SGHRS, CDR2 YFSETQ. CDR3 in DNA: TGCGCCAGCAGCTCCCAACTAGCGGGGGCCACAGATACGCAGTATTTT. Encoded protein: CASSSQLAGATDTQYF.

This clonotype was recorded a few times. CDR3 residues: CASSSQGASGNTIYF. CDR3 in DNA: TGTGCCAGCAGCTCACAGGGGGCATCTGGAAACACCATATATTTT. The chain links TRBV11-3 to TRBJ1-3, with 9 positions matching TRBD1. Germline values: CDR1 SGHNT, CDR2 YENEEA. Germline trimming cut 4 bases from V and 1 base from J; bases unmatched to any gene: 2. The CDR3 is 15 amino acids.

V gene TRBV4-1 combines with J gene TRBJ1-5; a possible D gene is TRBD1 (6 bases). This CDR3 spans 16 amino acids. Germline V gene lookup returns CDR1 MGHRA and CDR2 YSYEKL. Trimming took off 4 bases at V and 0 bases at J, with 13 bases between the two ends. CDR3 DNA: TGCGCCAGCAGCCTTCTAGAGGGACATAGCAATCAGCCCCAGCATTTT. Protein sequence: CASSLLEGHSNQPQHF.

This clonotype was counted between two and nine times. CDR3 protein: CASSLRGTAQETQYF. The CDR3 region has the DNA TGTGCCAGCAGCTTACGAGGGACAGCCCAAGAGACCCAGTACTTC. The chain combines TRBV11-2 with TRBJ2-5, with TRBD1 matching 7 bases. The CDR3 consists of 15 residues. CDR1 is SGHAT and CDR2 is FQNNGV in the germline V gene. Trimming cost V 2 bases and J 1 base; bases outside gene matches: 4.

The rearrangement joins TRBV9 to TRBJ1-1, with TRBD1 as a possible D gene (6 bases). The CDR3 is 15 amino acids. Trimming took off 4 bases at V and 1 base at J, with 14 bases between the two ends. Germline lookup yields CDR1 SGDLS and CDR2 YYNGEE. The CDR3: CASSFLQGPNTEAFF. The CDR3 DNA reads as TGTGCCAGCAGCTTCCTTCAGGGGCCGAACACTGAAGCTTTCTTT.